These 21 T cell receptor beta chains were all obtained from the same sample, sequenced in a study of metastatic and nonmetastatic thyroid tumors. TCRdb used MiXCR to call clones anew from the PCR reads. The sample lists tens of thousands of clones; 10% to 15% were seen once. Ahead of thyroid surgery, no patient had received treatment of any kind. The sequenced material came from blood. These receptors were collected from a female donor with papillary thyroid cancer or a benign thyroid nodule (not recorded which). Some clones in this sample may be carry-over from other donors' samples.

In its sample, this clone was seen many times. The chain carries TRBV9 and TRBJ1-6; possibly TRBD1 for D (5 bases). The CDR3 is 15 residues long. From germline, CDR1 is SGDLS and CDR2 YYNGEE. Trimming left V 4 bases short and J 6 bases short, with 14 bases between. The CDR3 region is CASSSTPGANSPLHF. The CDR3 bases are TGTGCCAGCAGCTCGACCCCCGGGGCTAATTCACCCCTCCACTTT.

This clone was seen repeatedly, ten times or more. The chain links TRBV13 to TRBJ2-3; no clear D. V was clipped by 5 bases and J by 0 bases, with 15 bases between them. Germline-derived CDR1 and CDR2 are PRHDT and FYEKMQ (reference sequence). This CDR3 has 16 residues. The CDR3 DNA reads as TGTGCCAGCAGCCAAGGGCCAGAACAGAGCACAGATACGCAGTATTTT. Translating gives CASSQGPEQSTDTQYF.

Ten or more counts support this clone. CDR3 in DNA: TGCAGTGCCCAGGTTTATCGTGCTTTCTTT. Its translation: CSAQVYRAFF. The chain links TRBV20-1 to TRBJ1-1; no clear D gene. The ends were cut back, 6 bases at V and 11 bases at J, with 13 bases in the middle. Germline CDR1 is DFQATT and CDR2 is SNEGSKA (reference sequence). The CDR3 is 10 amino acids.

This clone was observed at least ten times. The chain uses TRBV3-1 and TRBJ2-3; 8 bases agree with TRBD1. Germline lookup yields CDR1 LGHDT and CDR2 YNNKEL (reference sequence). V lost 1 base, J lost 4 bases, and 7 bases stayed unmatched. The CDR3 contains 16 residues. This chain's CDR3 is CASSQGQGLQADTQYF. Written as DNA, the CDR3 is TGTGCCAGCAGCCAAGGACAGGGGTTACAAGCAGATACGCAGTATTTT.

The chain uses TRBV6-1 and TRBJ2-7; no definite D call. Deletions cut 5 bases from V and 3 bases from J, with 11 bases between. The CDR3 runs 13 residues. Per the germline V gene, CDR1 is MNHNS and CDR2 is SASEGT. The CDR3 loop reads CASSPATYYEQYV. The DNA of the CDR3 is TGTGCCAGCAGTCCTGCGACCTACTACGAGCAGTACGTC.

This clone is judged medium-sized. V is TRBV12-3 or TRBV12-4 and J is TRBJ2-3; perhaps TRBD1 as D (5 bases). Trimming stripped 2 bases from V and 12 bases from J, with 15 bases between. This CDR3 region has 13 residues. The CDR3 bases are TGTGCCAGCAGTTTAAGGGGTGTCCAGAAACAGTATTTT. It yields the protein CASSLRGVQKQYF.

This clone was observed many times. The rearrangement joins TRBV12-3 or TRBV12-4 to TRBJ2-1; 9 nucleotides line up with TRBD2. The length of the CDR3 is 14 residues. J gave up 3 bases and V 6 bases, and 3 bases lay outside the gene matches. CDR3: CASSSGGFYNEQFF. Here the CDR3 DNA reads TGTGCCAGCAGCAGCGGGGGGTTCTACAATGAGCAGTTCTTC.

This clone was observed a handful of times. CDR3 protein: CASSYGTSGRGTGELFF. DNA of the CDR3: TGTGCCAGCAGTTACGGGACTAGCGGGAGGGGAACCGGGGAGCTGTTTTTT. V gene TRBV6-2 or TRBV6-3 combines with J gene TRBJ2-2; 16 nucleotides line up with TRBD2. CDR3 length equals 17 residues. Germline V lookup: CDR1 MNHEY, CDR2 SVGEGT. V was pared by 2 bases and J by 5 bases, with 2 bases of the junction left unmatched.

This clone was detected ten times or more. CDR3 DNA sequence: TGTGCCAGCAGCGTAGCTCCCGGGAGTACGGAGACCCAGTACTTC. Translated: CASSVAPGSTETQYF. V is TRBV9 and J is TRBJ2-5, with a possible D match to TRBD2 (6 bases). This CDR3 comprises 15 residues. The germline gives CDR1 SGDLS, CDR2 YYNGEE. V lost 0 bases and J 5 bases, leaving 14 bases between the germline ends.

The chain is built from TRBV11-2 and TRBJ1-2; D uncertain. V shed 5 bases and J shed 5 bases, with 24 bases lying between them. Germline V CDR1 and CDR2: SGHAT, FQNNGV. The CDR3 contains 17 residues. The CDR3 here is CASSDTGRPKIGYGYTF. The CDR3 coding sequence is TGTGCCAGCAGCGACACGGGCAGACCTAAAATAGGATATGGCTACACCTTC.

In this sample, this clone turned up many times. This chain connects TRBV30 to TRBJ2-7; possibly TRBD1 or TRBD2 for D (6 bases each). Trimming took off 0 bases at V and 3 bases at J, with 18 bases between the two ends. The CDR3 totals 16 residues. Germline V gene data show CDR1 as GTSNPN and CDR2 as SVGIG (reference sequence). The CDR3 is CAWSVFGTGRNYEQYF. In nucleotides, the CDR3 is TGTGCCTGGAGTGTATTTGGAACAGGGAGGAACTACGAGCAGTACTTC.

The sample holds many counts of this clone. This sequence joins TRBV5-4 and TRBJ2-7; a possible D gene is TRBD2 (5 bases). The CDR3 totals 13 residues. Trimming removed 2 bases at V and 5 bases at J, with 11 bases between. The germline gives CDR1 SGHNT, CDR2 YYREEE (reference sequence). The CDR3 protein is CASSFSGVNEQYF. CDR3 bases: TGTGCCAGCAGCTTTTCCGGGGTTAACGAGCAGTACTTC. The full variable domain, completed using reference TRBV5-4 and TRBJ2-7, is ETGVTQSPTHLIKTRGQQVTLRCSSQSGHNTVSWYQQALGQGPQFIFQYYREEENGRGNFPPRFSGLQFPNYSSELNVNALELDDSALYLCASSFSGVNEQYFGPGTRLTVT.

As concerns this clone: A much larger clonotype is one base distant, so this may be a read error. This specimen includes other DNA sequences encoding the same CDR3. The chain recombines TRBV3-1 with TRBJ1-1, with D unresolved. Germline CDR1 reads LGHDT; CDR2 reads YNNKEL (reference sequence). V was trimmed by 1 base and J by 2 bases, leaving 8 bases between them. The CDR3 totals 14 residues. DNA of the CDR3: TGTGCCAGCAGCCAAGCAGCAGTTAACACTGAAGCTTTCTTT. This translates into CASSQAAVNTEAFF.

This clone qualifies as medium-sized. V gene TRBV6-1 combines with J gene TRBJ1-2; perhaps TRBD1 as D (5 bases). The CDR3 consists of 12 residues. V lost 6 bases to trimming and J lost 2 bases, with 7 bases between them. Germline CDR1 reads MNHNS; CDR2 reads SASEGT. The CDR3 sequence is CASRPGNYGYTF. In DNA form, the CDR3 reads TGTGCCAGCAGGCCAGGGAACTATGGCTACACCTTC.

This clone was counted between two and nine times. The chain recombines TRBV19 with TRBJ1-3; TRBD1 might be the D (6 bases). Germline-derived CDR1 and CDR2 are LNHDA and SQIVND (reference sequence). This CDR3 has 16 residues. Deletions cut 4 bases from V and 2 bases from J, with 15 bases between. The CDR3 loop reads CASSNHGGAAGNTIYF. As DNA, the CDR3 is TGTGCCAGTAGTAATCACGGGGGGGCGGCTGGAAACACCATATATTTT.

This clone was seen ten or more times. The chain uses TRBV4-2 and TRBJ2-7; 7 bases map to TRBD1. V gave up 0 bases and J gave up 2 bases; unmatched junction bases: 1. CDR3 length: 14 amino acids. Germline V CDR1 and CDR2: LGHNA, YNFKEQ. The CDR3 bases are TGTGCCAGCAGCCAAGACGGACAGGCCTACGAGCAGTACTTC. Amino acids: CASSQDGQAYEQYF.

The sample holds a few counts of this clone. The gene calls are TRBV6-2 or TRBV6-3 and TRBJ1-2; 7 bases fit TRBD1. Germline values: CDR1 MNHEY, CDR2 SVGEGT. J gave up 2 bases and V 6 bases, and 0 bases lay outside the gene matches. This CDR3 spans 12 amino acids. The CDR3 DNA is TGTGCCAGCAGACAGGGGAACTATGGCTACACCTTC. It codes for CASRQGNYGYTF.

This clone was detected many times. The chain has TRBV9 and TRBJ1-2; D is perhaps TRBD1 (5 bases). The germline CDR1 and CDR2 sequences are SGDLS and YYNGEE. The CDR3 totals 14 residues. The V end was cut by 0 bases, the J end by 4 bases, with 10 bases between. CDR3: CASSVAGGLYGYTF. The CDR3 region has the DNA TGTGCCAGCAGCGTAGCCGGGGGACTCTATGGCTACACCTTC.

This clone counts as medium-sized. The chain joins TRBV6-1 to TRBJ1-2, with 12 bases fitting TRBD1. CDR3 size: 14 residues. V dropped 5 bases and J dropped 7; count of bases not matched to a gene: 5. Germline CDR1 MNHNS, CDR2 SASEGT. CDR3 sequence reads: CASSSWDRGPGYTF. The DNA of the CDR3 is TGTGCCAGCAGTTCCTGGGACAGGGGGCCTGGCTACACCTTC.

In this sample, this clone turned up many times. This CDR3 is CASSGLAGGQDEQFF. The CDR3 DNA reads TGTGCCAGTAGTGGACTAGCGGGGGGGCAGGATGAGCAGTTCTTC. The rearrangement joins TRBV19 to TRBJ2-1; TRBD2 aligns across 15 bases. CDR1 LNHDA and CDR2 SQIVND come from the germline V gene (reference sequence). This CDR3 has 15 amino acids. J was trimmed by 8 bases and V by 5 bases; bases with no gene match: 4.

This clone was seen a few times. This sequence joins TRBV6-1 and TRBJ1-6; a weak D match, TRBD1 (5 bases). V lost 0 bases and J lost 7, with 10 bases in between. The CDR3 covers 15 residues. Germline-derived CDR1 and CDR2 are MNHNS and SASEGT. CDR3 sequence (DNA): TGTGCCAGCAGTGAAGCGGGGGTGGAGAATTCACCCCTCCACTTT. This translates into CASSEAGVENSPLHF.